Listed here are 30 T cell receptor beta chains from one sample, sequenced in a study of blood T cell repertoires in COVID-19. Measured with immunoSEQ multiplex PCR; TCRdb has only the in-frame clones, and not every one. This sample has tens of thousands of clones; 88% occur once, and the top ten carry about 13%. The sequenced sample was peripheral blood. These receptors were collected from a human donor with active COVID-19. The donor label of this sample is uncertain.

CDR3 coding DNA: TGCGCCAGCAGCCAAGTTGGCAGCCAAGAGACCCAGTACTTC. Translated: CASSQVGSQETQYF. The chain employs TRBV4-1 and TRBJ2-5; unclear D gene. This CDR3 region has 14 residues. Germline CDR1 is MGHRA and CDR2 is YSYEKL. V was pared by 1 base and J by 1 base, with 7 bases between.

CDR3 residues: CASSLDRVGYTF. CDR3 nucleotide sequence: TGTGCCAGCAGCTTGGACAGGGTCGGCTACACCTTC. The genes are TRBV5-4 and TRBJ1-2; D is possibly TRBD1 (6 bases). Germline lookup yields CDR1 SGHNT and CDR2 YYREEE (reference sequence). The V end lost 0 bases, the J end lost 8 bases, and 8 bases lay between the germline ends. The CDR3 is 12 residues long.

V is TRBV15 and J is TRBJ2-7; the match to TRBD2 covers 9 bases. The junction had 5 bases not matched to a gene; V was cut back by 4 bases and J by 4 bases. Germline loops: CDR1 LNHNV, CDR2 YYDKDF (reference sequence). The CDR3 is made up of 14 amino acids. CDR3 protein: CATSIQTSGYEQYF. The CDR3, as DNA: TGTGCCACCAGCATACAGACTAGCGGATACGAGCAGTACTTC.

The CDR3 loop is CAWSGQGSSPLHF. The CDR3 region has the DNA TGTGCCTGGAGTGGACAGGGATCTTCACCCCTCCACTTT. The gene calls are TRBV30 and TRBJ1-6; 7 positions match TRBD1. CDR1 and CDR2 (germline): GTSNPN, SVGIG (reference sequence). V shed 1 base, J shed 9 bases, and the junction held 3 bases outside the gene matches. The CDR3 is made up of 13 amino acids.

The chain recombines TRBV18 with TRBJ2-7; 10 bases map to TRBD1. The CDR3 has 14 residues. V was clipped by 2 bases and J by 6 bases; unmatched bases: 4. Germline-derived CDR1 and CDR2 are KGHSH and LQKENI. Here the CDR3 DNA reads TGTGCCAGCTCACCAGTGACAGGGGGCTTCGAGCAGTACTTC. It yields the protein CASSPVTGGFEQYF.

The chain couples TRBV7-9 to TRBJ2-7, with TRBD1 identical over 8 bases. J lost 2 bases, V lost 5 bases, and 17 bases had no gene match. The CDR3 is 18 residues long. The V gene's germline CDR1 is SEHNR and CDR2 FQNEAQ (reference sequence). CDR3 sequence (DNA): TGTGCCAGCAGCCCGGGCGGGAACAGGGGGAAAGGACCCTACGAGCAGTACTTC. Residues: CASSPGGNRGKGPYEQYF.

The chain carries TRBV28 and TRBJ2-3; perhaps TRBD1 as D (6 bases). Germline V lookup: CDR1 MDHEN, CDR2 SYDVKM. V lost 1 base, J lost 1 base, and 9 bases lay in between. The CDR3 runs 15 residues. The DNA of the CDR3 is TGTGCCAGCAGTTTATTCAGACAGGGCACAGATACGCAGTATTTT. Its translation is CASSLFRQGTDTQYF.

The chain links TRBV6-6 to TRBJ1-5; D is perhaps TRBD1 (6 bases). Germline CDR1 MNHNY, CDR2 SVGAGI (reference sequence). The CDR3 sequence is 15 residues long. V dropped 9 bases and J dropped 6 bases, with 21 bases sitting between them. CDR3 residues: CARGEDSNRGQPQHF. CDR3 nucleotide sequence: TGTGCCAGGGGTGAGGACAGCAACCGAGGTCAGCCCCAGCATTTT.

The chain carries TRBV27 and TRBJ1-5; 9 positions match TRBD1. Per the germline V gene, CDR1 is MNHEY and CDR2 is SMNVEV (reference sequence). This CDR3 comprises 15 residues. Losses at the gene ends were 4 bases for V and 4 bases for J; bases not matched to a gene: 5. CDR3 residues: CASSSRDRANQPQHF. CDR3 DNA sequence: TGTGCCAGCAGTTCCCGGGACAGGGCTAATCAGCCCCAGCATTTT.

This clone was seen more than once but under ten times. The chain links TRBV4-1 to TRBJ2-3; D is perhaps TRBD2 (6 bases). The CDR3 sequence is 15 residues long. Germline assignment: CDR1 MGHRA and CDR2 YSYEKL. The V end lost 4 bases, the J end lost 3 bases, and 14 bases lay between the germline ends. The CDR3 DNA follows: TGCGCCAGCAGCCCTATGGGACTTACTACAGATACGCAGTATTTT. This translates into CASSPMGLTTDTQYF.

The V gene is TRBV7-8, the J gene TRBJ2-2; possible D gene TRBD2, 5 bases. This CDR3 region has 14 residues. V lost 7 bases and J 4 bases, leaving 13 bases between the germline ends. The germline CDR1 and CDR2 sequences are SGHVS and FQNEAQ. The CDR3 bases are TGTGCCAGCACCCCTTCTAGCAGCACCGGGGAGCTGTTTTTT. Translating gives CASTPSSSTGELFF.

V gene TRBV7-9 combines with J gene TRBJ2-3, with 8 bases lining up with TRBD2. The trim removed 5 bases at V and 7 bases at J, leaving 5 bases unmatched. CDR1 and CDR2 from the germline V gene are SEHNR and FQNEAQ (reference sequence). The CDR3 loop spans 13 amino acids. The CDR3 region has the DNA TGTGCCAGCAGCGCTGGGACTAGAAATACGCAGTATTTT. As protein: CASSAGTRNTQYF.

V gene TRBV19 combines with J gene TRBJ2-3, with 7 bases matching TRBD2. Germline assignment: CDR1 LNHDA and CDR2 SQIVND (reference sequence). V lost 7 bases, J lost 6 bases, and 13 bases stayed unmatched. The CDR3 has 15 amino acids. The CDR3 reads CASTQWGRAADTQYF. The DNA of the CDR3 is TGTGCCAGTACCCAGTGGGGGAGGGCCGCTGATACGCAGTATTTT.

CDR3: CAWITGGGQYF. The CDR3 nucleotides are TGTGCCTGGATTACGGGCGGGGGGCAGTATTTT. J is TRBJ2-3 and V is TRBV30; 7 bases line up with TRBD2. The CDR3 is made up of 11 amino acids. Germline values: CDR1 GTSNPN, CDR2 SVGIG (reference sequence). Trimming at V came to 4 bases and at J to 11 bases, leaving 6 bases not matched to a gene.

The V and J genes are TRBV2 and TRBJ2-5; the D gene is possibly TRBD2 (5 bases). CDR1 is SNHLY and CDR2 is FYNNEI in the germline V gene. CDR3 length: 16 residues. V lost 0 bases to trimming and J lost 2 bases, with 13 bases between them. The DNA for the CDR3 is TGTGCCAGCAGTGAAGCGCTCGGGGTAGGACAAGAGACCCAGTACTTC. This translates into CASSEALGVGQETQYF.

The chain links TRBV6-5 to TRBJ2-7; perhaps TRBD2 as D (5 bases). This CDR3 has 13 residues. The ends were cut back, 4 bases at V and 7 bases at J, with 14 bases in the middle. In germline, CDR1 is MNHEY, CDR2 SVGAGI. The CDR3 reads CASSSGGGREQYF. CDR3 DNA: TGTGCCAGCAGTTCCGGAGGTGGCAGGGAGCAGTACTTC.

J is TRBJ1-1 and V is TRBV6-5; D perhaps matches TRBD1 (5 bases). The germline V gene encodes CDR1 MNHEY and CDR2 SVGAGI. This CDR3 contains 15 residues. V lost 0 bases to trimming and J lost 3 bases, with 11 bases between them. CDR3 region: CASSYSGGGYTEAFF. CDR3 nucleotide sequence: TGTGCCAGCAGTTACTCTGGGGGAGGGTACACTGAAGCTTTCTTT.

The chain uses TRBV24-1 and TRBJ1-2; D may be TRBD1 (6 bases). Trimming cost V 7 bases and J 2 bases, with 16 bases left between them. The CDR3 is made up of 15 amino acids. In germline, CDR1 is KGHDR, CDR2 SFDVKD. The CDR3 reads CATRGSGTTNYGYTF. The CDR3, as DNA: TGTGCCACCAGAGGATCAGGGACAACCAACTATGGCTACACCTTC.

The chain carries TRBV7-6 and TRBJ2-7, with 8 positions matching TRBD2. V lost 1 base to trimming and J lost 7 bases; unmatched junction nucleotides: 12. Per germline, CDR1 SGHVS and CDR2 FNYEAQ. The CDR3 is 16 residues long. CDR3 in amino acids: CASSLGGGRPLEEQYF. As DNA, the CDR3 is TGTGCCAGCAGCTTAGGGGGCGGGAGGCCTCTTGAGGAGCAGTACTTC.

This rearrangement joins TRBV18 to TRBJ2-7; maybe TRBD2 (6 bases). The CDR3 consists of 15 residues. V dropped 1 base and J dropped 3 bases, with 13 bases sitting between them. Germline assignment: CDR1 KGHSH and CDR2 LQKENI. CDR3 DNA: TGTGCCAGCTCACCACGCCGGGACTCACTCTACGAGCAGTACTTC. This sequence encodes CASSPRRDSLYEQYF. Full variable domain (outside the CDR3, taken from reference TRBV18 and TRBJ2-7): NAGVMQNPRHLVRRRGQEARLRCSPMKGHSHVYWYRQLPEEGLKFMVYLQKENIIDESGMPKERFSAEFPKEGPSILRIQQVVRGDSAAYFCASSPRRDSLYEQYFGPGTRLTVT.

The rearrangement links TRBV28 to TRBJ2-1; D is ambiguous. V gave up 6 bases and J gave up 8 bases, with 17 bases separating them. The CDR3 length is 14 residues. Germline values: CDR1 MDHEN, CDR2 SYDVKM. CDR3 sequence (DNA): TGTGCCAGCAGCCCCGGTGGGCATCCGGATGAGCAGTTCTTC. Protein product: CASSPGGHPDEQFF.

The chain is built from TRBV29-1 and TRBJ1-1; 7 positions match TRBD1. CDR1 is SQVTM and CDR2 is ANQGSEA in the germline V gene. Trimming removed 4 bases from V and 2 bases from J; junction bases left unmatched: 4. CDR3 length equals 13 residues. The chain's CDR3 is CSVVRDRNTEAFF. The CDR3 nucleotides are TGCAGCGTTGTTCGGGACAGAAACACTGAAGCTTTCTTT. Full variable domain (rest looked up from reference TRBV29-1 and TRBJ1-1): SAVISQKPSRDICQRGTSLTIQCQVDSQVTMMFWYRQQPGQSLTLIATANQGSEATYESGFVIDKFPISRPNLTFSTLTVSNMSPEDSSIYLCSVVRDRNTEAFFGQGTRLTVV.

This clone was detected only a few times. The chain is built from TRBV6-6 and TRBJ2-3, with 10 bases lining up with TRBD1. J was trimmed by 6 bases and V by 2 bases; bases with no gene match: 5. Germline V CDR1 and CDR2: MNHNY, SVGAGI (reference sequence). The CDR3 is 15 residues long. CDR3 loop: CASSYPGTGDDTQYF. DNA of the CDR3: TGTGCCAGCAGTTACCCCGGGACAGGGGATGATACGCAGTATTTT.

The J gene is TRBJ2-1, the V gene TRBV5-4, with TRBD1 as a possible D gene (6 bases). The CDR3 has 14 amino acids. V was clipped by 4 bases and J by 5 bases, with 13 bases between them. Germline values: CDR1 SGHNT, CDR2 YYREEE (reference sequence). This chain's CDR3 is CASSRRDTNNEQFF. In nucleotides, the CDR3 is TGTGCCAGCAGCAGACGGGACACTAACAATGAGCAGTTCTTC.

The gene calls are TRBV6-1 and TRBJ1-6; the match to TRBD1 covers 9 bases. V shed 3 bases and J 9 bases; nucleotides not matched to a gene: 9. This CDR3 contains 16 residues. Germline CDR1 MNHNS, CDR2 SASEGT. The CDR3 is CASSDRGGQGSSPLHF. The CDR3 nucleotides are TGTGCCAGCAGTGATCGGGGAGGACAGGGGTCTTCACCCCTCCACTTT.

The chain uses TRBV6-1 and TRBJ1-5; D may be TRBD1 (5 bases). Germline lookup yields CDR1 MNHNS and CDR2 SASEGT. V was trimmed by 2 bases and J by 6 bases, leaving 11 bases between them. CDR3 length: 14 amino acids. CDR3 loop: CASSERGGSQPQHF. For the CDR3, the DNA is TGTGCCAGCAGTGAACGGGGGGGTAGTCAGCCCCAGCATTTT.

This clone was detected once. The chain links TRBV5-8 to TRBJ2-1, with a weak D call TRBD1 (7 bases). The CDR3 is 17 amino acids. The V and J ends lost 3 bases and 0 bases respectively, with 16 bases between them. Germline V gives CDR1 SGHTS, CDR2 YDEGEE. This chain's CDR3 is CASSSRGRRGSYNEQFF. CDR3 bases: TGTGCCAGCAGCTCGAGGGGGCGGAGGGGCTCCTACAATGAGCAGTTCTTC.

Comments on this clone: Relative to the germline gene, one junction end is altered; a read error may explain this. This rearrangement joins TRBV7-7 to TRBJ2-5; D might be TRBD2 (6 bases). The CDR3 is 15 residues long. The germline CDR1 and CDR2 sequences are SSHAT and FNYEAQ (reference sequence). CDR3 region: CASSSRTNPQETQYF. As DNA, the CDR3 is TGTGCTAGCAGCTCAAGGACTAACCCACAAGAGACCCAGTACTTC.

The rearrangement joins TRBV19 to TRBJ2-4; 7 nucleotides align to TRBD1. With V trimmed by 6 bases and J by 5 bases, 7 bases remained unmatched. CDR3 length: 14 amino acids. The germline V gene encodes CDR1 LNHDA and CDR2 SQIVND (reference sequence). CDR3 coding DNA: TGTGCCAGTAGCCCTTGGGACAGTCAAAACATTCAGTACTTC. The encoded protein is CASSPWDSQNIQYF.

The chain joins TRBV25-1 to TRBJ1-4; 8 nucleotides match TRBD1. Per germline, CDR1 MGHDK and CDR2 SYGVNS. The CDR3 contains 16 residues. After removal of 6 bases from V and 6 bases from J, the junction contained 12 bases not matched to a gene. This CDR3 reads CASSSGTGGRYEKLFF. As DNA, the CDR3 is TGTGCCAGCAGCTCAGGGACAGGCGGTCGATATGAAAAACTGTTTTTT.